Listed below are T cell receptor beta chains from one sample, sequenced in a study of cytomegalovirus exposure and HLA in healthy donors. Profiling relied on immunoSEQ multiplex PCR, and the TCRdb table lists in-frame clones only, not all of them. Of approximately 150,000 clones in the sample, under 70% were seen once. The sample taken for sequencing was PBMCs. The receptors come from an older woman in good health and CMV-seronegative. The CDR3 runs from the conserved cysteine through the conserved F or W.

>TRBJ2-1|TRBV5-1
CASSLGAGVYDDEQFF
>TRBJ1-1|TRBV6-5
CASAQKMGGSEAFF
>TRBJ1-4|TRBV11-2
CASSFGTGVNEKLFF
>TRBJ1-2|TRBV4-1
CASSQDLSRGGTF
>TRBJ2-7|TRBV5-1
CASSTGNSIYEQYF
>TRBJ2-2|TRBV11-1
CASSIGLAGGTGELFF
>TRBJ2-1|TRBV4-1
CASSQGTIGGAGYNEQFF
>TRBJ2-1|TRBV7-3
CASSPNALAGSYNEQFF
>TRBJ1-1|TRBV5-1
CASSSGQGGTEAFF
>TRBJ2-3|TRBV4-1
CASSQVQISGGGTDTQYF
>TRBJ2-2|TRBV19
CASSRGGQTNTGELFF
>TRBJ2-4|TRBV4-1
CASSQDGNIQYF
>TRBJ2-7|TRBV10-3
CAINRFSGGREQYF
>TRBJ2-2|TRBV5-1
CASSRDRGSAGELFF
>TRBJ2-3|TRBV6-5
CASSPQGQGADTQYF
>TRBJ2-3|TRBV28
CASKREDTQYF
>TRBJ2-1|TRBV5-4
CASKALAGVDNEQFF
>TRBJ1-3|TRBV2
CASSLKGGASGNTIYF
>TRBJ1-2|TRBV7-2
CASSLETGYGYTF
>TRBJ2-5|TRBV25-1
CASSGRTLTKETQYF
>TRBJ2-1|TRBV7-2
CASSSRQGPNEQFF
>TRBJ1-5|TRBV28
CASSAGTEGNQPQHF